The rows below give T cell receptor beta chains drawn from one sample of a study of T cell repertoires in cytomegalovirus infection. A single record per CDR3 protein comes from TCRdb applying MiXCR to the reads. The sample lists fewer than 950,000 distinct CDR3 sequences; approximately 32% were seen once. Their antigen targets remain unknown. The sample consisted of cultured CD8+ T cells from PBMCs, taken from culture after CMV antigen stimulation. These receptors were taken from a human donor in good health (CMV status not recorded). Some clones in this sample may be carry-over from other donors' samples. Each CDR3 is given with its conserved first and last residue. Fields, in order: clone size, D gene, V gene, J gene, CDR3 protein, CDR3 DNA. The D gene is left open where the match is weak. Size tells how often a clone was seen (once, few, many) or the class of an expanded clone, and some rows leave it out.

clone size: many; D gene: NA; V gene: TRBV11-3; J gene: TRBJ2-7; CDR3 protein: CASSLKGGSSYEQYF; CDR3 DNA: TGTGCCAGCAGCTTAAAAGGAGGGAGCTCCTACGAGCAGTACTTC
clone size: NA; D gene: NA; V gene: TRBV2; J gene: TRBJ2-1; CDR3 protein: CASREGEPQFF; CDR3 DNA: TGTGCCAGCAGGGAGGGGGAACCCCAGTTCTTC
clone size: few; D gene: NA; V gene: TRBV7-9; J gene: TRBJ2-3; CDR3 protein: CASSQQGFPDTQYF; CDR3 DNA: TGTGCCAGCAGCCAACAGGGATTTCCAGATACGCAGTATTTT
clone size: NA; D gene: NA; V gene: TRBV15; J gene: TRBJ2-7; CDR3 protein: CATSRDRGLSGEQYF; CDR3 DNA: TGTGCCACCAGCAGAGATCGTGGACTGAGCGGCGAGCAGTACTTC
clone size: NA; D gene: NA; V gene: TRBV5-1; J gene: TRBJ2-7; CDR3 protein: CASSYDSNSYEQYF; CDR3 DNA: TGCGCCAGCAGCTACGACTCGAACTCCTACGAGCAGTACTTC
clone size: NA; D gene: NA; V gene: TRBV4-1; J gene: TRBJ2-1; CDR3 protein: CASSQGPGHYNEQFF; CDR3 DNA: TGCGCCAGCAGCCAAGGACCGGGCCACTACAATGAGCAGTTCTTC
clone size: NA; D gene: TRBD2; V gene: TRBV12-5; J gene: TRBJ2-1; CDR3 protein: CASGAGAGGNYNEQFF; CDR3 DNA: TGTGCTAGTGGTGCCGGGGCGGGGGGGAACTACAATGAGCAGTTCTTC
clone size: NA; D gene: TRBD1; V gene: TRBV20-1; J gene: TRBJ2-1; CDR3 protein: CSASLPGQGSYNEQFF; CDR3 DNA: TGCAGTGCTAGCCTTCCCGGACAGGGCTCCTACAATGAGCAGTTCTTC
clone size: NA; D gene: NA; V gene: TRBV2; J gene: TRBJ1-1; CDR3 protein: CASTSSGTLAFF; CDR3 DNA: TGTGCCAGCACCTCCTCCGGGACGTTGGCTTTCTTT
clone size: few; D gene: NA; V gene: TRBV28; J gene: TRBJ1-1; CDR3 protein: CASSFLWTPISEAFF; CDR3 DNA: TGTGCCAGCAGTTTTCTCTGGACCCCTATTTCTGAAGCTTTCTTT
clone size: few; D gene: NA; V gene: TRBV15; J gene: TRBJ1-5; CDR3 protein: CATSTGAPYQPQHF; CDR3 DNA: TGTGCCACCAGCACAGGGGCCCCCTATCAGCCCCAGCATTTT
clone size: NA; D gene: NA; V gene: TRBV29-1; J gene: TRBJ1-2; CDR3 protein: CSVEARTLSGRGYGYTF; CDR3 DNA: TGCAGCGTTGAAGCTCGGACTTTAAGCGGTAGGGGCTATGGCTACACCTTC
clone size: once; D gene: NA; V gene: TRBV6-1; J gene: TRBJ2-3; CDR3 protein: CASSDAGRDTQYF; CDR3 DNA: TGTGCCAGCAGTGACGCGGGGAGGGATACGCAGTATTTT
clone size: NA; D gene: NA; V gene: TRBV19; J gene: TRBJ1-2; CDR3 protein: CASSLVRGNNYGYTF; CDR3 DNA: TGTGCCAGTAGTCTGGTTAGGGGGAACAACTATGGCTACACCTTC
clone size: NA; D gene: NA; V gene: TRBV6-5; J gene: TRBJ1-1; CDR3 protein: CASSYGPGNTEAFF; CDR3 DNA: TGTGCCAGCAGTTACGGGCCAGGGAATACTGAAGCTTTCTTT
clone size: once; D gene: NA; V gene: TRBV12-3/TRBV12-4; J gene: TRBJ1-1; CDR3 protein: CASSPQTGPEACF; CDR3 DNA: TGTGCCAGCAGTCCCCAGACAGGACCAGAAGCTTGCTTT
clone size: few; D gene: NA; V gene: TRBV7-2; J gene: TRBJ1-3; CDR3 protein: CASSLWSGSGNTIYF; CDR3 DNA: TGTGCCAGCAGCTTATGGTCAGGTTCTGGAAACACCATATATTTT
clone size: few; D gene: NA; V gene: TRBV7-9; J gene: TRBJ2-6; CDR3 protein: CASTPSSRALSGANVLTF; CDR3 DNA: TGTGCCAGCACCCCGAGTAGCAGGGCCCTCTCTGGGGCCAACGTCCTGACTTTC
clone size: few; D gene: NA; V gene: TRBV6-1; J gene: TRBJ1-1; CDR3 protein: CASSSGPLMNTEAFF; CDR3 DNA: TGTGCCAGCAGTTCCGGGCCGCTTATGAACACTGAAGCTTTCTTT
clone size: NA; D gene: NA; V gene: TRBV5-6; J gene: TRBJ2-1; CDR3 protein: CASRLSGSYNEQFF; CDR3 DNA: TGTGCCAGCAGGCTCTCGGGCTCCTACAATGAGCAGTTCTTC
clone size: few; D gene: TRBD1; V gene: TRBV7-6; J gene: TRBJ2-7; CDR3 protein: CASSSLPDRPNTYEQYF; CDR3 DNA: TGTGCCAGCAGCTCCTTACCGGACAGGCCGAATACCTACGAGCAGTACTTC
clone size: few; D gene: TRBD1; V gene: TRBV6-5; J gene: TRBJ1-1; CDR3 protein: CASLTLQGASEAFF; CDR3 DNA: TGTGCCAGCCTAACTTTACAGGGGGCCAGTGAAGCTTTCTTT